The clone carrying this TCR beta chain has just a few counts. Its cognate antigen is unknown. Sequenced material consisted of expressed TCRB transcripts (all of the isolated RNA was reverse transcribed). Around 3.8 million reads per sample were averaged for naive, central memory and regulatory samples. Data came from immunoSEQ multiplex PCR; TCRdb stores just in-frame clones and leaves some out. The sample has under 900,000 clones, about a sixth seen once. This specimen belongs to a study of beta chain features in type 1 diabetes. Study-level points and caveats: The study left unresolved whether HLA type influences TCRB rearrangement. More deletions and fewer insertions at VDJ junctions were seen in type 1 diabetes patients.

The CDR3 has 14 amino acids. Trimming took 5 bases from V and 6 from J, leaving 16 bases between them. Germline CDR1 is SGHDN and CDR2 is FVKESK. Staining for CD45RO/CCR7/CD25/CD127/CD95/CD27 allowed sorting of CD4+ naive, central memory, regulatory and stem cell-like memory cells. The clonotype was recovered from a woman younger than 35 in good health. The chain has TRBV14 and TRBJ1-2; D not certain. Material: naive CD4+ T cells from blood. The chain's CDR3 is CASSSPEQQHGYTF. As DNA, the CDR3 is TGTGCCAGCAGCAGTCCGGAACAGCAGCATGGCTACACCTTC.